One sample yielded the 10 T cell receptor beta chains listed below, sequenced in a study of cytomegalovirus exposure and HLA in healthy donors. Vbeta (60) and Jbeta (13) primers were used in the PCR. Clones were sequenced by immunoSEQ multiplex PCR, and TCRdb holds only the in-frame ones, with some missing. The table shows 120,000 or so clones, with 60% to 85% occurring only once. The material sequenced was PBMCs. Receptors were obtained from a man aged 25-40 years in good health and CMV-seronegative.

The chain links TRBV27 to TRBJ1-5, with 10 bases aligning to TRBD1. This CDR3 has 16 residues. CDR1 and CDR2 from the germline V gene are MNHEY and SMNVEV (reference sequence). With 7 bases clipped from V and 1 base from J, the junction kept 7 bases outside the gene matches. The CDR3 DNA reads TGTGCCAGCACCATGACAGGGGGCGCAAGCAATCAGCCCCAGCATTTT. As protein: CASTMTGGASNQPQHF.

The chain joins TRBV5-1 to TRBJ2-3; possibly TRBD2 for D (6 bases). CDR3 size: 15 residues. Germline CDR1 reads SGHRS; CDR2 reads YFSETQ. V was shortened by 0 bases and J by 0 bases, with 8 bases between the two germline ends. CDR3 in amino acids: CASSLEGTSTDTQYF. The CDR3 DNA reads TGCGCCAGCAGCTTGGAGGGGACTAGCACAGATACGCAGTATTTT.

Turning to this clone: A read error may account for a junction end that differs from germline. This specimen includes other DNA sequences encoding the same CDR3. This chain connects TRBV2 to TRBJ1-5, with TRBD1 identical over 9 bases. This CDR3 comprises 14 residues. Germline loops: CDR1 SNHLY, CDR2 FYNNEI. CDR3 DNA: TGCGCCAGCAGTGAGGACAGGGGCGATCAGCCCCAGCATTTT. It yields the protein CASSEDRGDQPQHF.

The rearrangement links TRBV5-4 to TRBJ2-7; TRBD1 aligns across 8 bases. CDR3 length equals 15 residues. Per the germline V gene, CDR1 is SGHNT and CDR2 is YYREEE (reference sequence). The V and J ends lost 0 bases and 3 bases, in that order; junction bases with no gene match: 5. In DNA, the CDR3 is TGTGCCAGCAGCTTGGGGGGACAGGACTTCTACGAGCAGTACTTC. This gives the protein CASSLGGQDFYEQYF.

V gene TRBV27 combines with J gene TRBJ2-6; the D is unclear. This CDR3 region has 16 residues. V was trimmed by 3 bases and J by 0 bases, leaving 9 bases between them. The germline gives CDR1 MNHEY, CDR2 SMNVEV (reference sequence). The chain's CDR3 is CASSFLRNSGANVLTF. The DNA of the CDR3 is TGTGCCAGCAGTTTCCTCAGGAACTCTGGGGCCAACGTCCTGACTTTC.

A few counts support this clone. V gene TRBV6-1 combines with J gene TRBJ1-1, with D unclear. V was shortened by 10 bases and J by 1 base, with 13 bases between the two germline ends. The CDR3 length is 13 residues. Germline V lookup: CDR1 MNHNS, CDR2 SASEGT. The CDR3, as DNA: TGTGCCATCCTCGTCGAGGGGAACACTGAAGCTTTCTTT. Protein product: CAILVEGNTEAFF.

The chain joins TRBV29-1 to TRBJ2-5; 8 bases are shared with TRBD2. J lost 5 bases, V lost 8 bases, and 7 bases had no gene match. Germline CDR1 reads SQVTM; CDR2 reads ANQGSEA. CDR3 size: 12 residues. In DNA form, the CDR3 reads TGCAGCTCCACGGGGGGGGAGGAGACCCAGTACTTC. Translating gives CSSTGGEETQYF.

This clone appeared once. The V gene is TRBV6-5, the J gene TRBJ1-1; D remains unclear. CDR3 length: 15 residues. The germline V gene encodes CDR1 MNHEY and CDR2 SVGAGI. Between the trimmed V and J ends, which lost 0 bases and 1 base, there was a span of 9 bases. The CDR3 nucleotides read TGTGCCAGCAGTTACTCGAGGGCGGGGAACACTGAAGCTTTCTTT. Amino acids: CASSYSRAGNTEAFF.

This sequence joins TRBV9 and TRBJ2-3, with a tentative D call TRBD2 (7 bases). Trimming pared 0 bases from V and 4 bases from J, leaving 15 bases between. Germline assignment: CDR1 SGDLS and CDR2 YYNGEE. This CDR3 is 16 amino acids long. CDR3 residues: CASSVDWGGPPDTQYF. The CDR3 nucleotides are TGTGCCAGCAGCGTAGATTGGGGGGGGCCCCCAGATACGCAGTATTTT. The full variable domain, with the rest looked up from reference TRBV9 and TRBJ2-3, is DSGVTQTPKHLITATGQRVTLRCSPRSGDLSVYWYQQSLDQGLQFLIQYYNGEERAKGNILERFSAQQFPDLHSELNLSSLELGDSALYFCASSVDWGGPPDTQYFGPGTRLTVL.

This chain uses TRBV19 with TRBJ1-2, with 7 bases aligning to TRBD1. From germline, CDR1 is LNHDA and CDR2 SQIVND (reference sequence). CDR3 length: 14 residues. After removal of 5 bases from V and 5 bases from J, the junction contained 8 bases not matched to a gene. The chain's CDR3 is CASSSLSTGYGYTF. For the CDR3, the DNA is TGTGCCAGTAGTTCTCTCTCGACAGGGTATGGCTACACCTTC.